This T cell receptor (beta chain) emerged from a study of patients and donors after allogeneic stem cell transplantation. This clonotype was seen a few times. V shed 3 bases and J shed 5 bases, with 19 bases lying between them. Germline V gene data show CDR1 as LGHDT and CDR2 as YNNKEL (reference sequence). The CDR3 runs 16 residues. TCRdb passed the RT-PCR reads through MiXCR, listing each CDR3 protein once. The data hold about a million distinct CDR3 sequences, with over 15% observed a single time. The chain joins TRBV3-1 to TRBJ1-1; D may be TRBD1 (6 bases). Sample: blood, either unsorted or a sorted T cell fraction (not recorded which). This receptor was obtained from a human donor who was either an allogeneic HSCT recipient or a stem cell or donor lymphocyte infusion donor (not recorded which). It is not recorded whose cells these are; they may come from a transplant donor. Here the CDR3 reads CASSHRLRGRGTEAFF. For the CDR3, the DNA is TGTGCCAGCAGCCACCGGCTGAGGGGAAGGGGGACTGAAGCTTTCTTT.